These 22 T cell receptor beta chains originate from one sample sequenced in a study of cytotoxic CD8 clonotypes in ibrutinib-treated CLL. Sequenced by immunoSEQ multiplex PCR; TCRdb stores in-frame clones only, minus some. The sample carries about 35,000 clones, over 55% recorded once. Sequencing used PBMCs, obtained at disease progression, from a patient treated with ibrutinib. The receptors originated from a human donor with chronic lymphocytic leukemia.

The V and J genes are TRBV19 and TRBJ2-3; 7 bases are a match to TRBD2. The CDR3 has 14 amino acids. CDR1 LNHDA and CDR2 SQIVND come from the germline V gene (reference sequence). J was trimmed by 2 bases and V by 4 bases; bases with no gene match: 3. The CDR3 DNA sequence: TGTGCCAGTAGTACCCGGGGGGACACAGATACGCAGTATTTT. It is translated as CASSTRGDTDTQYF.

The chain uses TRBV19 and TRBJ1-2; D unclear. Trimming removed 2 bases at V and 4 bases at J, with 11 bases between. This CDR3 has 14 amino acids. CDR1 and CDR2 from the germline V gene are LNHDA and SQIVND (reference sequence). In nucleotides, the CDR3 is TGTGCCAGTAGTATAAGGGAGACCCTCTATGGCTACACCTTC. It codes for CASSIRETLYGYTF.

V is TRBV7-9 and J is TRBJ1-2; no firm D call. The CDR3 spans 15 residues. From germline, CDR1 is SEHNR and CDR2 FQNEAQ (reference sequence). V lost 4 bases to trimming and J lost 8 bases, with 20 bases between them. The CDR3 region is CASSSNMDSPRGYTF. The CDR3 bases are TGTGCCAGCAGCTCTAATATGGACTCCCCTAGGGGCTACACCTTC.

The rearrangement links TRBV6-1 to TRBJ2-3; 11 bases line up with TRBD2. This CDR3 is 15 amino acids long. Trimming cost V 6 bases and J 5 bases; bases outside gene matches: 7. Per the germline V gene, CDR1 is MNHNS and CDR2 is SASEGT. The CDR3 sequence is CASRELAGGGDTQYF. The CDR3 DNA follows: TGTGCCAGCAGGGAGCTAGCGGGGGGCGGAGATACGCAGTATTTT.

Only a few counts were recorded for this clone. The rearrangement links TRBV23-1 to TRBJ1-1; D is unclear. TRBV23-1 counts as an open reading frame of uncertain function. The CDR3 is 11 amino acids. V gave up 7 bases and J gave up 7 bases, with 10 bases separating them. The CDR3 DNA follows: TGCGCCAGCACCCCTTTGGGTGAAGCTTTCTTT. It translates to CASTPLGEAFF.

The DNA of the CDR3 is TGCGCCAGCAGCTTGGGGGGGACCGAGTTGGAAAAACTGTTTTTT. Amino acid sequence: CASSLGGTELEKLFF. The chain couples TRBV5-1 to TRBJ1-4; D is possibly TRBD1 (5 bases). Germline V gene data show CDR1 as SGHRS and CDR2 as YFSETQ. The V end was cut by 0 bases, the J end by 8 bases, with 14 bases between. The CDR3 extends over 15 amino acids.

The chain uses TRBV10-2 and TRBJ1-6; D is unclear. The CDR3 covers 17 residues. CDR1 and CDR2 from the germline V gene are WSHSY and SAAADI. Trimming took 4 bases from V and 1 from J, leaving 14 bases between them. The CDR3 loop is CASSVGRVESYNSPLHF. DNA of the CDR3: TGCGCCAGCAGTGTGGGGAGGGTAGAGTCCTATAATTCACCCCTCCACTTT.

The table lists this clone with a few counts. The chain combines TRBV6-1 with TRBJ1-3; 7 bases are shared with TRBD1. The V gene's germline CDR1 is MNHNS and CDR2 SASEGT. The CDR3 loop spans 15 amino acids. The ends lost 7 bases at V and 0 bases at J; junction bases unmatched: 6. The CDR3 loop reads CASTGGLGSGNTIYF. CDR3 DNA sequence: TGTGCCAGCACAGGGGGGTTGGGCTCTGGAAACACCATATATTTT.

This clone was picked up one time. This chain joins TRBV7-9 and TRBJ1-1; D gene unclear. CDR3 length: 13 residues. Germline lookup yields CDR1 SEHNR and CDR2 FQNEAQ (reference sequence). Trimming took off 3 bases at V and 0 bases at J, with 5 bases between the two ends. This chain's CDR3 is CASSFAMNTEAFF. CDR3 DNA: TGTGCCAGCAGCTTTGCGATGAACACTGAAGCTTTCTTT.

V is TRBV28 and J is TRBJ1-6; D unclear. V was clipped by 6 bases and J by 6 bases, with 15 bases between them. The CDR3 has 15 amino acids. Looked up from germline, CDR1 is MDHEN and CDR2 is SYDVKM. This chain's CDR3 is CASRKPSGRNSPLHF. For the CDR3, the DNA is TGTGCCAGCAGGAAACCCTCAGGACGTAATTCACCCCTCCACTTT.

In this sample, this clone turned up a few times. The chain employs TRBV7-9 and TRBJ1-2; TRBD1 might be the D (5 bases). V was pared by 1 base and J by 8 bases, with 14 bases between. The CDR3 covers 14 residues. Germline loops: CDR1 SEHNR, CDR2 FQNEAQ (reference sequence). CDR3 nucleotides: TGTGCCAGCAGCTTAGTTGGGGGAATGGGAGGCTACACCTTC. Amino acid sequence: CASSLVGGMGGYTF.

This chain links TRBV7-2 with TRBJ2-7, with a tentative D call TRBD1 (6 bases). The CDR3 runs 15 residues. Germline lookup yields CDR1 SGHTA and CDR2 FQGNSA. V shed 4 bases and J shed 0 bases, with 13 bases lying between them. CDR3 in DNA: TGTGCCAGCAGCTCCTTGACAGGATCCTCCTACGAGCAGTACTTC. This codes for CASSSLTGSSYEQYF. Full variable domain (rest looked up from reference TRBV7-2 and TRBJ2-7): GAGVSQSPSNKVTEKGKDVELRCDPISGHTALYWYRQSLGQGLEFLIYFQGNSAPDKSGLPSDRFSAERTGGSVSTLTIQRTQQEDSAVYLCASSSLTGSSYEQYFGPGTRLTVT.

The chain has TRBV5-1 and TRBJ1-6, with D hard to call. Germline CDR1 SGHRS, CDR2 YFSETQ. Trimming shortened V by 0 bases and J by 6 bases, and 10 bases separated the two germline ends. The CDR3 loop spans 15 amino acids. The chain's CDR3 is CASSLDGDTNSPLHF. CDR3 nucleotides: TGCGCCAGCAGCTTGGACGGAGATACTAATTCACCCCTCCACTTT.

The rearrangement uses TRBV15 and TRBJ2-5; perhaps D is TRBD1 or TRBD2 (6 bases each). TRBJ2-7 matches the DNA end more closely, so the J call is doubtful. Germline lookup yields CDR1 LNHNV and CDR2 YYDKDF (reference sequence). The CDR3 loop spans 18 amino acids. In DNA, the CDR3 is TGTGCCACCAGCAGAGTTAGGGGGGCGGGACCTTTCTCCTACGAGCAGTACTTC. Translating gives CATSRVRGAGPFSYEQYF.

At least ten counts were recorded for this clone. The rearrangement uses TRBV15 and TRBJ1-3; D gene unclear. Trimming took 8 bases from V and 0 from J, leaving 5 bases between them. The V gene's germline CDR1 is LNHNV and CDR2 YYDKDF (reference sequence). The CDR3 sequence is 12 residues long. The CDR3: CATESSGNTIYF. The CDR3, as DNA: TGTGCCACCGAGAGCTCTGGAAACACCATATATTTT. Full variable domain (missing parts from reference TRBV15 and TRBJ1-3): DAMVIQNPRYQVTQFGKPVTLSCSQTLNHNVMYWYQQKSSQAPKLLFHYYDKDFNNEADTPDNFQSRRPNTSFCFLDIRSPGLGDTAMYLCATESSGNTIYFGEGSWLTVV.

The chain recombines TRBV5-1 with TRBJ1-3; 7 nucleotides line up with TRBD1. J gave up 2 bases and V 4 bases, and 6 bases lay outside the gene matches. This CDR3 is 15 amino acids long. Per germline, CDR1 SGHRS and CDR2 YFSETQ. The CDR3 spells CASSQGGVPGNTIYF. The CDR3 DNA is TGCGCCAGCAGCCAGGGGGGGGTCCCTGGAAACACCATATATTTT.

V and J are TRBV27 and TRBJ1-1; D ambiguous. Germline V lookup: CDR1 MNHEY, CDR2 SMNVEV (reference sequence). V was clipped by 6 bases and J by 1 base, with 9 bases between them. The CDR3 is 13 residues long. The CDR3 DNA sequence: TGTGCCAGCAGCACCGCACAGAACACTGAAGCTTTCTTT. It is translated as CASSTAQNTEAFF.

V and J are TRBV18 and TRBJ1-2; weak D call: TRBD1 (6 bases). In germline, CDR1 is KGHSH, CDR2 LQKENI. There are 16 residues in the CDR3. The V gene lost 0 bases and the J gene lost 3 bases, with 14 bases spanning the gap. CDR3 sequence reads: CASSPPPGGPDYGYTF. For the CDR3, the DNA is TGTGCCAGCTCACCACCTCCCGGGGGGCCTGACTATGGCTACACCTTC.

CDR3 DNA sequence: TGCGCCAGCAGCTTGGACGCTAGCGGCGCTGCAGATACGCAGTATTTT. It codes for CASSLDASGAADTQYF. The chain combines TRBV5-1 with TRBJ2-3; 7 bases map to TRBD2. The V gene's germline CDR1 is SGHRS and CDR2 YFSETQ. The CDR3 extends over 16 amino acids. Trimming took 0 bases from V and 4 from J; bases not matched to a gene: 8.

This chain uses TRBV5-6 with TRBJ1-5; 8 bases fit TRBD1. CDR1 is SGHDT and CDR2 is YYEEEE in the germline V gene. J gave up 5 bases and V 3 bases, and 7 bases lay outside the gene matches. This CDR3 has 15 amino acids. CDR3 nucleotides: TGTGCCAGCAGCTCACGCCACAGGGGGGATCAGCCCCAGCATTTT. This gives the protein CASSSRHRGDQPQHF.

J is TRBJ2-7 and V is TRBV29-1; a possible D gene is TRBD2 (5 bases). From germline, CDR1 is SQVTM and CDR2 ANQGSEA. The CDR3 extends over 13 amino acids. V was cut by 3 bases and J by 3 bases, with 12 bases left in between. The DNA for the CDR3 is TGCAGCGTTGAGTCGGGAAAAGGCTACGAGCAGTACTTC. Amino acids: CSVESGKGYEQYF.

This clone is medium-sized in the sample. The chain has TRBV9 and TRBJ2-2; D perhaps matches TRBD2 (6 bases). V lost 4 bases, J lost 1 base, and 14 bases lay in between. In germline, CDR1 is SGDLS, CDR2 YYNGEE. This CDR3 contains 16 residues. The CDR3 DNA follows: TGTGCCAGCAGCCCTGTTAGACTAGAGAACACCGGGGAGCTGTTTTTT. This encodes CASSPVRLENTGELFF.